The source of this TCR beta chain is a study of technical replicates of blood from several donors. The CDR3 runs 14 residues. Trimming cost V 5 bases and J 7 bases; bases outside gene matches: 3. Germline V gene lookup returns CDR1 MNHEY and CDR2 SVGAGI. The method was immunoSEQ multiplex PCR; TCRdb's version includes in-frame clones alone and lacks a portion of them. The profile shows roughly 80,000 clones, about nine tenths of them singletons. This clone has only one observation. This clonotype was obtained from a human donor in good health. The chain is built from TRBV6-5 and TRBJ1-4; 11 bases are shared with TRBD1. Sample: T cells isolated from PBMCs. CDR3 residues: CASSAGTGGEKLFF. The CDR3 DNA sequence: TGTGCCAGCAGTGCGGGGACAGGGGGTGAAAAACTGTTTTTT.